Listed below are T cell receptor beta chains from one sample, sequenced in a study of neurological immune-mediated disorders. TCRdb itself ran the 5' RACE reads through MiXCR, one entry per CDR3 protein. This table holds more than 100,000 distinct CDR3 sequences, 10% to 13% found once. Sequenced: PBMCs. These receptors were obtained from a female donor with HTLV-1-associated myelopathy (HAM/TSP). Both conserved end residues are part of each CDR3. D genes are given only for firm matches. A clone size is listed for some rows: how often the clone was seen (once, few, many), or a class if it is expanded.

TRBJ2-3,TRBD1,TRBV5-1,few,TGCGCCAGCAACGGACAGGGCGGCACAGATACGCAGTATTTT,CASNGQGGTDTQYF
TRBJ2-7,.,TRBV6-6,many,TGTGCCAGCAGTTACTTGGGGGGTCCTATCTACGAGCAGTACTTC,CASSYLGGPIYEQYF
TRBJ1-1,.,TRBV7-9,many,TGTGCCAGCAGCTCCCCCTGGGTGGGCACTGAAGCTTTCTTT,CASSSPWVGTEAFF
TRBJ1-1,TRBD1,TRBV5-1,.,TGCGCCAGCAGCTTGGCGCCGACAGGGGCGTGGAACACTGAAGCTTTCTTT,CASSLAPTGAWNTEAFF
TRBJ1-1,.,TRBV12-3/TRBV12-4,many,TGTGCCAGCAAGGGGACTGAAGCTTTCTTT,CASKGTEAFF
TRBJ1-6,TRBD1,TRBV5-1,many,TGCGCCAGCAGCACGGGGGACAGGGGTTCTACACCCCTCCACTTT,CASSTGDRGSTPLHF
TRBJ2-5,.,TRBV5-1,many,TGCGCCAGCAGCTTCTTCGCGGAGACCCAGTACTTC,CASSFFAETQYF
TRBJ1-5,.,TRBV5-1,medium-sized,TGCGCCAGCAGCTTGGATGCGGGAGGCGATCAGCCCCAGCATTTT,CASSLDAGGDQPQHF
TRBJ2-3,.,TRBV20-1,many,TGCAGTGCTATCGATTTATGGGGAGTAATCACGCAGTATTTT,CSAIDLWGVITQYF
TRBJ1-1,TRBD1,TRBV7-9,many,TGTGCCAGCAGCCCGGGACAGGGAATGATGGCTTTCTTT,CASSPGQGMMAFF
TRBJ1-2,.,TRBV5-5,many,TGTGCCAGCAGCTTTCCCGGCGGGGAGGGCTACACCTTC,CASSFPGGEGYTF
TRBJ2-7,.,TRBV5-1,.,TGCGCCAGCAGAGAACTACCGGTACTTTTTGATCAGTACTTC,CASRELPVLFDQYF
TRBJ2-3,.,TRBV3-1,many,TGTGCCAGCAGCCAAGGGAACAGCTACACAGATACGCAGTATTTT,CASSQGNSYTDTQYF
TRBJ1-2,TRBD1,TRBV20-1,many,TGCAGTGCTGTAGCAGAGGGGGCCAACTATGGCTACACCTTC,CSAVAEGANYGYTF
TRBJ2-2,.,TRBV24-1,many,TGTGCCACCAGTGATCCGGCTCGCAGCGGGGAGCTGTTTTTT,CATSDPARSGELFF